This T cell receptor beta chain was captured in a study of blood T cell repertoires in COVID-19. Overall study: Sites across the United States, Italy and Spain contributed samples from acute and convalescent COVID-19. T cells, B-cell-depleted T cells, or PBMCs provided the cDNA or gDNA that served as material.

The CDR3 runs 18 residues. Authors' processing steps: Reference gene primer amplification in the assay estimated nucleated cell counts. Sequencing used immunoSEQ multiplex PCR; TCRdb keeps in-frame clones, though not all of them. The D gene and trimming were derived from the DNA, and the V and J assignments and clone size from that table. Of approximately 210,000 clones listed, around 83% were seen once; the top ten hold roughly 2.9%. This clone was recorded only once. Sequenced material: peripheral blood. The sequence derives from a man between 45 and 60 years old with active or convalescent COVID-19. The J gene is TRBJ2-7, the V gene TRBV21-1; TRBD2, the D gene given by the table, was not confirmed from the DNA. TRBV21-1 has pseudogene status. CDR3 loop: CASSKEAGGPPPSYEQYF. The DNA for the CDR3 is TGTGCCAGCAGCAAAGAGGCGGGAGGGCCTCCTCCTTCCTACGAGCAGTACTTC.